The TCR beta chain described here comes from a study of early T cells in non-severe SARS-CoV-2 infection. TCRdb passed the 5' RACE reads through MiXCR, listing each CDR3 protein once. The repertoire includes under 85,000 distinct CDR3 sequences, about 10% of them detected once, and 5.9% sits in the top ten. The ends were cut back, 6 bases at V and 2 bases at J, with 17 bases in the middle. From germline, CDR1 is SNHLY and CDR2 FYNNEI. This CDR3 region has 15 residues. This clonotype showed up just a few times. The sample consisted of whole blood. The TCR was taken from an adult who was a healthcare worker with PCR-confirmed SARS-CoV-2 infection or an uninfected control (not recorded which). The chain links TRBV2 to TRBJ2-7; possible D gene TRBD2, 6 bases. The CDR3 region is CASRAGTSPAYEQYF. The CDR3 coding sequence is TGTGCCAGCAGAGCTGGGACTTCACCTGCCTACGAGCAGTACTTC.